This entry lists 5 T cell receptor beta chains sequenced from one sample in a study of early T cells in non-severe SARS-CoV-2 infection. TCRdb re-analysed the 5' RACE reads in MiXCR, keeping a single row per CDR3 protein. The data hold 30,000 to 35,000 distinct CDR3 sequences, with 7.1% observed a single time. Sequenced here: whole blood, sampled at baseline. The receptor source for this set is an adult who was a healthcare worker with PCR-confirmed SARS-CoV-2 infection or an uninfected control (not recorded which).

The chain links TRBV19 to TRBJ2-6; the D gene is possibly TRBD1 (6 bases). Germline CDR1 and CDR2: LNHDA and SQIVND (reference sequence). The V gene lost 4 bases and the J gene lost 0 bases, with 19 bases spanning the gap. The CDR3 is 19 amino acids. Here the CDR3 DNA reads TGTGCCAGTAGTAAAACTCGGCCAGGGGATGACTCTGGGGCCAACGTCCTGACTTTC. It is translated as CASSKTRPGDDSGANVLTF.

By share of the sample, this clonotype is medium-sized (0.01 to 0.1%). The chain couples TRBV9 to TRBJ1-3; 8 bases match TRBD1. The CDR3 runs to 16 residues. The germline gives CDR1 SGDLS, CDR2 YYNGEE. After removal of 4 bases from V and 3 bases from J, the junction contained 9 bases not matched to a gene. The CDR3 is CASSSPTGDIGNTIYF. Written as DNA, the CDR3 is TGTGCCAGCAGCTCACCGACAGGGGATATTGGAAACACCATATATTTT.

This clonotype occurred many times. This chain joins TRBV20-1 and TRBJ2-5; 12 bases are shared with TRBD2. The CDR3 contains 15 residues. CDR1 is DFQATT, CDR2 SNEGSKA, per germline (reference sequence). J gave up 5 bases and V 1 base, and 5 bases lay outside the gene matches. The CDR3 is CSARATSGRPETQYF. CDR3 nucleotides: TGCAGTGCTAGAGCTACTAGCGGGAGGCCGGAGACCCAGTACTTC.

V usage is TRBV6-6 and J usage is TRBJ2-7; D might be TRBD1 (7 bases). V lost 5 bases, J lost 7 bases, and 15 bases lay in between. The germline V gene has CDR1 MNHNY and CDR2 SVGAGI (reference sequence). The CDR3 is 13 amino acids. CDR3 protein: CASSAGQTLEQYF. The DNA of the CDR3 is TGTGCCAGCAGTGCGGGACAGACTTTGGAGCAGTACTTC.

The chain recombines TRBV18 with TRBJ1-5; 7 bases line up with TRBD1. The CDR3 has 14 amino acids. The germline V gene has CDR1 KGHSH and CDR2 LQKENI. V shed 4 bases, J shed 7 bases, and the junction held 7 bases outside the gene matches. CDR3 nucleotides: TGTGCCAGCTCACGGACAGGAGGTATGCAGCCCCAGCATTTT. As protein: CASSRTGGMQPQHF.